This T cell receptor beta chain was identified in a study of cytomegalovirus exposure and HLA in healthy donors. These donors counted as nominally healthy when sampled, but unrecorded immune exposures were likely. Comments on this clone: As yet, its antigen is unknown.

General study points: A later analysis reportedly identified an Asian-associated ancestry cluster as carrying fewer N-insertions than the approximately 620-donor mean. The classifier reportedly diagnosed cytomegalovirus status with high specificity and sensitivity.

The PCR employed 60 Vbeta primers together with 13 Jbeta primers. Generated by immunoSEQ multiplex PCR, the TCRdb table keeps only in-frame clones and is missing some. The sample carries tens of thousands of clones, about 74% recorded once. The CDR3 covers 15 residues. CDR1 is MNHNS, CDR2 SASEGT, per germline. Trimming took 4 bases from V and 3 from J; bases not matched to a gene: 5. This chain links TRBV6-1 with TRBJ2-4; TRBD1 aligns across 8 bases. The origin of this receptor is a man aged 25 to 45 in good health and CMV-seronegative. Sequenced: PBMCs. CDR3 amino acids: CASSVDRGGKNIQYF. CDR3 sequence (DNA): TGTGCCAGCAGTGTTGACAGGGGAGGCAAAAACATTCAGTACTTC.